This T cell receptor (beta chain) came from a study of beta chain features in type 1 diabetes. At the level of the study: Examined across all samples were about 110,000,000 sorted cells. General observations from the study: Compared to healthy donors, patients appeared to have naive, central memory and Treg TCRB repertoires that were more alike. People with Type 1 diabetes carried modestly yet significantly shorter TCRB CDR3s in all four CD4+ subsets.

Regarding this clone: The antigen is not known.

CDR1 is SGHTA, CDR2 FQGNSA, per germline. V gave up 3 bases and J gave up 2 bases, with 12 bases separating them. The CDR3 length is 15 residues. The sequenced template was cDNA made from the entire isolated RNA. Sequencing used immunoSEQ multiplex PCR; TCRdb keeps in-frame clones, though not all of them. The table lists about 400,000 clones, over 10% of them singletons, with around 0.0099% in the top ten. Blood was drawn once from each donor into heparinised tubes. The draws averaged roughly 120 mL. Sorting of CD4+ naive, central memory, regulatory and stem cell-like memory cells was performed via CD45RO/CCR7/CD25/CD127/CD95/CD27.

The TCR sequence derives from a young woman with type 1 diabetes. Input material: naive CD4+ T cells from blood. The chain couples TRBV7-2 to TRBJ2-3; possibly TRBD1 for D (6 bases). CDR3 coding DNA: TGTGCCAGCAGCTTGATGGGGACATCCACAGATACGCAGTATTTT. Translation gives CASSLMGTSTDTQYF.